A single sample gave rise to the 3 T cell receptor beta chains below, sequenced in a study of control samples from healthy donors and cancer patients (dated by TCRdb to 2020 to 2022). Receptor amplification or capture employed the immunoSEQ multiplex PCR assay. Not all clones reach the TCRdb copy of this immuneACCESS table, which keeps in-frame sequences only. Checked studies attribute under half of the gap to unresolved V genes and leave the rest unexplained. Across this sample there are 150,000 or so clones, with more than 80% seen only once. The leading ten clones occupy under 9% of the sample. Sequenced material: blood. The receptor source for this set is a man in his late teens or twenties in good health.

The V call is TRBV9, the J call TRBJ2-2; 8 positions agree with TRBD1. The CDR3 covers 16 residues. V dropped 4 bases and J dropped 2; count of bases not matched to a gene: 7. Germline V CDR1 and CDR2: SGDLS, YYNGEE. The CDR3 region has the DNA TGTGCCAGCAGCCCTCAGACAGGGGCCAACACCGGGGAGCTGTTTTTT. Its protein is CASSPQTGANTGELFF.

V gene TRBV24-1 combines with J gene TRBJ1-5; D is unresolved. The CDR3 has 14 amino acids. Germline V gene data show CDR1 as KGHDR and CDR2 as SFDVKD. The V and J ends lost 6 bases and 0 bases respectively, with 8 bases between them. CDR3 in amino acids: CATSRVGSNQPQHF. Here the CDR3 DNA reads TGTGCCACCAGTAGGGTGGGTAGCAATCAGCCCCAGCATTTT.

The chain is built from TRBV18 and TRBJ2-3, with TRBD1 as a possible D gene (6 bases). Deletions cut 0 bases from V and 2 bases from J, with 9 bases between. CDR1 and CDR2 from the germline V gene are KGHSH and LQKENI. The CDR3 extends over 15 amino acids. CDR3 DNA: TGTGCCAGCTCACCACCAGGACAGCCCACAGATACGCAGTATTTT. This translates into CASSPPGQPTDTQYF.